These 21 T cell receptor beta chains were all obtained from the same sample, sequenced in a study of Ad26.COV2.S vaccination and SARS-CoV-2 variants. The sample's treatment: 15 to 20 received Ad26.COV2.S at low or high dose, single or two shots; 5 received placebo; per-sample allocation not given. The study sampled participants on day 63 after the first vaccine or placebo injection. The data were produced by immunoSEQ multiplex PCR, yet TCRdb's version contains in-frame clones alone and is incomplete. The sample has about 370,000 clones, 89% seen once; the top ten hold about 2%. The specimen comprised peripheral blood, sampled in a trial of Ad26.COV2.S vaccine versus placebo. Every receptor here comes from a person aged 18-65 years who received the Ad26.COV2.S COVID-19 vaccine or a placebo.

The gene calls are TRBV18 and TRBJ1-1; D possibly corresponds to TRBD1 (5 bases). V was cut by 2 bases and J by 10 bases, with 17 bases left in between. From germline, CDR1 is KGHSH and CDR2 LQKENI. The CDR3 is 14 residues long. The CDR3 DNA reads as TGTGCCAGCTCACCATCCCGGGACTCCGAATCAGCTTTCTTT. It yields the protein CASSPSRDSESAFF. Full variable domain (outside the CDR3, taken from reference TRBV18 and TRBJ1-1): NAGVMQNPRHLVRRRGQEARLRCSPMKGHSHVYWYRQLPEEGLKFMVYLQKENIIDESGMPKERFSAEFPKEGPSILRIQQVVRGDSAAYFCASSPSRDSESAFFGQGTRLTVV.

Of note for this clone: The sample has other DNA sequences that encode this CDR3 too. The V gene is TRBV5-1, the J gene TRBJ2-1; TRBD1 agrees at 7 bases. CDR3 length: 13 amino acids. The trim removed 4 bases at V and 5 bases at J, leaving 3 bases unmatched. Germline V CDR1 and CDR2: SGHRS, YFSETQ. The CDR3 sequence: CASSRDSHNEQFF. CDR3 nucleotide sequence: TGCGCCAGCAGCCGGGACAGTCACAATGAGCAGTTCTTC. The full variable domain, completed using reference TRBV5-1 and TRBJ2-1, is KAGVTQTPRYLIKTRGQQVTLSCSPISGHRSVSWYQQTPGQGLQFLFEYFSETQRNKGNFPGRFSGRQFSNSRSEMNVSTLELGDSALYLCASSRDSHNEQFFGPGTRLTVL.

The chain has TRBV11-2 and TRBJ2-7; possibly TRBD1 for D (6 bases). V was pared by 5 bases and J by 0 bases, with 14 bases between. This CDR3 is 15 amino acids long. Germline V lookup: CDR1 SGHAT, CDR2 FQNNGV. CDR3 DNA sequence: TGTGCCAGCAGCCCTAGGACAGCGCCCTCCTACGAGCAGTACTTC. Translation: CASSPRTAPSYEQYF.

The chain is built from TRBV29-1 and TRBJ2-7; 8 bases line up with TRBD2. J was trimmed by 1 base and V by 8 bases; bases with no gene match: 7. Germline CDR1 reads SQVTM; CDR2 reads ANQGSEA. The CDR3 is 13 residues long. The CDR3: CSPGTSRSYEQYF. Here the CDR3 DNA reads TGCAGCCCCGGGACTAGTCGGTCCTACGAGCAGTACTTC.

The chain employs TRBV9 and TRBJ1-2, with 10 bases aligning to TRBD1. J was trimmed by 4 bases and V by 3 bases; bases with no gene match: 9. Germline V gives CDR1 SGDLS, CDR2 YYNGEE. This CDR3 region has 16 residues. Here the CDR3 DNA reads TGTGCCAGCAGCGCGACAGGGGGCGGGTACGGCTATGGCTACACCTTC. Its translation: CASSATGGGYGYGYTF.

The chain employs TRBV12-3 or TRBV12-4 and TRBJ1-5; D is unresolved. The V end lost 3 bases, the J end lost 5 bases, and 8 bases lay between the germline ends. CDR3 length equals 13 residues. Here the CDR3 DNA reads TGTGCCAGCAGTTTTCAGGAGGATCAGCCCCAGCATTTT. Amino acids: CASSFQEDQPQHF.

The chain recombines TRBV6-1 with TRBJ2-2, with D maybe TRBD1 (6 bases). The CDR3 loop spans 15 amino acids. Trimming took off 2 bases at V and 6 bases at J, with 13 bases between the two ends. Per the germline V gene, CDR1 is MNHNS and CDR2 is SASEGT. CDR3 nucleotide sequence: TGTGCCAGCAGTGAACCCTGGGGGCTCGCCGGGGAGCTGTTTTTT. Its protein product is CASSEPWGLAGELFF.

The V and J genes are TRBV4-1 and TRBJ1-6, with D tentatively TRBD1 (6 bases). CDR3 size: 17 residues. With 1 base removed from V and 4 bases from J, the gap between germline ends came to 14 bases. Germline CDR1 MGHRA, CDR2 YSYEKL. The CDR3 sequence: CASSQATRGPYNSPLHF. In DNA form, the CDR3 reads TGCGCCAGCAGCCAAGCGACGCGGGGGCCTTATAATTCACCCCTCCACTTT.

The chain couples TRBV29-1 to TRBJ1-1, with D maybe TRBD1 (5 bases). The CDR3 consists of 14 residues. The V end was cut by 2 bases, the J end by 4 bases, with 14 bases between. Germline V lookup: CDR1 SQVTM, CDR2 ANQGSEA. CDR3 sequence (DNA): TGCAGCGTTGAAACCCAGGGAAGGAGCACTGAAGCTTTCTTT. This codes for CSVETQGRSTEAFF.

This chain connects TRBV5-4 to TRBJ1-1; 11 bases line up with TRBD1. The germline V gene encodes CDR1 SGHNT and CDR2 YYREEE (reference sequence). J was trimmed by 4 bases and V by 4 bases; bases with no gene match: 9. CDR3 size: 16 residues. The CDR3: CASSPGQGVGSTEAFF. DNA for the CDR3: TGTGCCAGCAGCCCGGGACAGGGGGTTGGATCCACTGAAGCTTTCTTT.

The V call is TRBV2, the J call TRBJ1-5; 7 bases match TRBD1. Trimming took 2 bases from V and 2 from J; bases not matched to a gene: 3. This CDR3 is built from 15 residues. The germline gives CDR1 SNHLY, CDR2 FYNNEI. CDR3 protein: CASSELQGGNQPQHF. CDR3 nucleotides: TGTGCCAGCAGTGAACTTCAGGGGGGCAATCAGCCCCAGCATTTT.

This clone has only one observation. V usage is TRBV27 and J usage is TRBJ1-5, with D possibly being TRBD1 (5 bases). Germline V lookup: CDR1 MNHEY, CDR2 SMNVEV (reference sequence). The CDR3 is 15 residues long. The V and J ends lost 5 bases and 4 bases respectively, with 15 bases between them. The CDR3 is CASSPRTGPNQPQHF. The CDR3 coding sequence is TGTGCCAGCAGTCCCCGAACAGGACCTAATCAGCCCCAGCATTTT.

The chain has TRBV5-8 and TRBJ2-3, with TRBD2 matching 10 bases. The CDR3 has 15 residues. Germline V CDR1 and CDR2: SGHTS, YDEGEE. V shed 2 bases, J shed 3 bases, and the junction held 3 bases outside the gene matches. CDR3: CASSLLAGLTDTQYF. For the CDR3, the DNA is TGTGCCAGCAGCTTACTAGCGGGATTGACAGATACGCAGTATTTT.

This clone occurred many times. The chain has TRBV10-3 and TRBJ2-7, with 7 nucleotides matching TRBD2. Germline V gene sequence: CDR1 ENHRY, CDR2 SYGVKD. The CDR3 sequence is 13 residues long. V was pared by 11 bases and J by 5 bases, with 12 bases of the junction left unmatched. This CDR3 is CAAGRYGRDEQYF. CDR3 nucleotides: TGTGCCGCCGGGAGGTATGGGCGCGACGAGCAGTACTTC.

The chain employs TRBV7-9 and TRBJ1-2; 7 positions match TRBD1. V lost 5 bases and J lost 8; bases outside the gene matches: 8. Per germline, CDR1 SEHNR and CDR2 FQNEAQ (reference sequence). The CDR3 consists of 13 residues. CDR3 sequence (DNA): TGTGCCAGCAGCCGAACAGGGGTAGGGGGCTACACCTTC. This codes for CASSRTGVGGYTF.

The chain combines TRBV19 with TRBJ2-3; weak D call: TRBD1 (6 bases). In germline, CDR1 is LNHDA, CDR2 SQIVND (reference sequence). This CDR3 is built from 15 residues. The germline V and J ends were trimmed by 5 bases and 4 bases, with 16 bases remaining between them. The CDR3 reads CASSVAGAGADTQYF. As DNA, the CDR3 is TGTGCCAGTAGTGTGGCAGGGGCCGGGGCAGATACGCAGTATTTT.

The CDR3 region is CATSREIYNEQFF. The CDR3 region has the DNA TGTGCCACCAGCAGAGAAATATACAATGAGCAGTTCTTC. The V call is TRBV15, the J call TRBJ2-1; D gene ambiguous. This CDR3 is 13 amino acids long. Germline CDR1 reads LNHNV; CDR2 reads YYDKDF (reference sequence). Trimming left V 0 bases short and J 4 bases short, with 4 bases between.

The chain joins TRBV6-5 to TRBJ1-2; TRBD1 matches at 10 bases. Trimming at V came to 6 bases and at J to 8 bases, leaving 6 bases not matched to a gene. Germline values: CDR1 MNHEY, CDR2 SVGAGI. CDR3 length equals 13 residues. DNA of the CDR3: TGTGCCAGCAGGCTAGACAGGGGGCGAGGCTACACCTTC. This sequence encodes CASRLDRGRGYTF.

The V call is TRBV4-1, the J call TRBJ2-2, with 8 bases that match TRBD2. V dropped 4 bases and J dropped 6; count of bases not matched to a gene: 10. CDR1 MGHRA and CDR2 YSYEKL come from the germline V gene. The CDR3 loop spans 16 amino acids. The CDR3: CASSPRGREGPGELFF. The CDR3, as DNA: TGCGCCAGCAGCCCGAGGGGACGGGAGGGCCCCGGGGAGCTGTTTTTT.

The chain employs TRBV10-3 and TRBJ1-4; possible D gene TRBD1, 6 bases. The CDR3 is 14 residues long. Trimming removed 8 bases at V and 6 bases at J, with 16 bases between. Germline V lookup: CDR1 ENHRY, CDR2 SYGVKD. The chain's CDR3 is CAIGASGGDEKLFF. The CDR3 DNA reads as TGTGCCATCGGGGCATCGGGGGGCGATGAAAAACTGTTTTTT.

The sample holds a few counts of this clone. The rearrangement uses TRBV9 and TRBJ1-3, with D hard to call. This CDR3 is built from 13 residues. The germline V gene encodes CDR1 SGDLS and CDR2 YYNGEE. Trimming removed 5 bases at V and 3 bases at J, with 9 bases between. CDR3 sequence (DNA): TGTGCCAGCAGTCTCGGAGGTGGAAACACCATATATTTT. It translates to CASSLGGGNTIYF.